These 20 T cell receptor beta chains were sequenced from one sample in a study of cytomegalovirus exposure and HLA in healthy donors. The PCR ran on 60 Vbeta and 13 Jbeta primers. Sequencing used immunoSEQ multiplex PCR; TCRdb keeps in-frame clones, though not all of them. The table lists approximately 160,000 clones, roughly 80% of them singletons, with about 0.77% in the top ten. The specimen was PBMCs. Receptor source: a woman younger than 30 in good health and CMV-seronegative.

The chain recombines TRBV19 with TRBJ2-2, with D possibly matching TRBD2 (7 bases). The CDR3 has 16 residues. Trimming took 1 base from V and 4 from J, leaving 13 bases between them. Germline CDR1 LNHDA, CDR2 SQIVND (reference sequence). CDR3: CASSIGGGRSTGELFF. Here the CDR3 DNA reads TGTGCCAGTAGTATAGGGGGGGGGCGCAGCACCGGGGAGCTGTTTTTT.

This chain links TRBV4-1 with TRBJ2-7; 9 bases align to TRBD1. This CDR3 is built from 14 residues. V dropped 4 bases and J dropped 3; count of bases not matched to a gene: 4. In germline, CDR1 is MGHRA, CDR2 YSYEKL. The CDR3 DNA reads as TGCGCCAGCAGCCCCCGGGACAGGGACTACGAGCAGTACTTC. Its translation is CASSPRDRDYEQYF.

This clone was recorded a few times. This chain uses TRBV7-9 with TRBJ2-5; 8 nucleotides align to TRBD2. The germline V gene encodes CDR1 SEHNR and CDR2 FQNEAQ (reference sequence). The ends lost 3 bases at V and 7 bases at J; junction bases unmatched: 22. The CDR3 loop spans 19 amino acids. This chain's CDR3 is CASSLLFGLAAGDWGTQYF. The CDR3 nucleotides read TGTGCCAGCAGCTTGTTATTCGGACTAGCCGCGGGAGACTGGGGGACCCAGTACTTC. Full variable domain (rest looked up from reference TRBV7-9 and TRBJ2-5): DTGVSQNPRHKITKRGQNVTFRCDPISEHNRLYWYRQTLGQGPEFLTYFQNEAQLEKSRLLSDRFSAERPKGSFSTLEIQRTEQGDSAMYLCASSLLFGLAAGDWGTQYFGPGTRLLVL.

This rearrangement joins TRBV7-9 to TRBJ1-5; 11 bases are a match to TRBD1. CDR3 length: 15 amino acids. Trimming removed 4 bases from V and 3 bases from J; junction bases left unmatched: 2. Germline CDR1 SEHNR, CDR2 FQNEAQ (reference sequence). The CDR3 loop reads CASSWGQGVNQPQHF. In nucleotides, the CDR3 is TGTGCCAGCAGCTGGGGACAGGGGGTCAATCAGCCCCAGCATTTT.

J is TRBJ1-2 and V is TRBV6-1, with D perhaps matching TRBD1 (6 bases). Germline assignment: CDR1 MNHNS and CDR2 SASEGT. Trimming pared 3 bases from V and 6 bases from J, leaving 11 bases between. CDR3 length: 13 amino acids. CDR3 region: CASSDSYRDGYTF. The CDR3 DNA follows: TGTGCCAGCAGTGATTCCTACAGGGATGGCTACACCTTC.

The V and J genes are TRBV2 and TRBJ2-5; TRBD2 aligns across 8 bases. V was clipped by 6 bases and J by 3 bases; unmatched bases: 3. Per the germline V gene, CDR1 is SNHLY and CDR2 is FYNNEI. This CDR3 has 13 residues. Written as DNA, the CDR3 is TGTGCCAGCAGACTAGCGGAGGAAGAGACCCAGTACTTC. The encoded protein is CASRLAEEETQYF.

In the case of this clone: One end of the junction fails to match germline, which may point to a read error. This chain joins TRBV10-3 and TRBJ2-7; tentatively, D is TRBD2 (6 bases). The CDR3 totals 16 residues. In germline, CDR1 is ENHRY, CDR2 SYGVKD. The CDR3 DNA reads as TGTGCCATCAGTGAACCGGGACTTTCAAGCTCCAACGAGCAGTACTTC. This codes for CAISEPGLSSSNEQYF.

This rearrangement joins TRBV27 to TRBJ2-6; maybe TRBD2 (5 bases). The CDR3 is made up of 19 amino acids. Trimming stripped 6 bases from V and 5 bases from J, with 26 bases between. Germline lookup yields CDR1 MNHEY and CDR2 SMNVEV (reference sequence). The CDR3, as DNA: TGTGCCAGCAGCAATACTAGGACCGTGTCCCTTCCTAGGGCCAACGTCCTGACTTTC. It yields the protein CASSNTRTVSLPRANVLTF.

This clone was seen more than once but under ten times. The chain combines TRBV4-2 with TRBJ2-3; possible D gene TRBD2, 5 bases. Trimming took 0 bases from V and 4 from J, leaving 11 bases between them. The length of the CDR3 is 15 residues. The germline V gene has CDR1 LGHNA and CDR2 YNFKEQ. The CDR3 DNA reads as TGTGCCAGCAGCCAAGAAAGAGAGGGAGCAGATACGCAGTATTTT. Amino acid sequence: CASSQEREGADTQYF.

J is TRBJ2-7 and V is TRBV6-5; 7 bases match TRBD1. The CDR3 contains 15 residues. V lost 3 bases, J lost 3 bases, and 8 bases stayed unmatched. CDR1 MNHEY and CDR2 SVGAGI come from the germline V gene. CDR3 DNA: TGTGCCAGCAGTTATCGACACGGGACAGTCTACGAGCAGTACTTC. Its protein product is CASSYRHGTVYEQYF.

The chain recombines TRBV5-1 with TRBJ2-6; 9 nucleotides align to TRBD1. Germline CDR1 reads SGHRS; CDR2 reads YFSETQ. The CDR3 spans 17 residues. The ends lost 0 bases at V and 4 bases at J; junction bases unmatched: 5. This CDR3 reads CASSLEGTGSGANVLTF. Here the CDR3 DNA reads TGCGCCAGCAGCTTGGAAGGGACAGGGAGCGGGGCCAACGTCCTGACTTTC.

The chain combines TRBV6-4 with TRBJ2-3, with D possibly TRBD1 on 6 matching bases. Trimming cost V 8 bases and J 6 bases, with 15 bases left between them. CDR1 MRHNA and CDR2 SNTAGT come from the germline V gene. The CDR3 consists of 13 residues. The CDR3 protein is CASAYRVQDTQYF. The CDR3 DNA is TGTGCCAGCGCCTACAGGGTCCAGGATACGCAGTATTTT.

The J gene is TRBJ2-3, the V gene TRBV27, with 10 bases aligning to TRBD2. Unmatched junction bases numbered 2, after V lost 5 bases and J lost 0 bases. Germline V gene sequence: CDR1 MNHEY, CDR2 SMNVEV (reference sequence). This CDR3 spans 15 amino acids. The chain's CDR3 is CASSQTSGSTDTQYF. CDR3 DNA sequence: TGTGCCAGCAGTCAGACTAGCGGGAGCACAGATACGCAGTATTTT.

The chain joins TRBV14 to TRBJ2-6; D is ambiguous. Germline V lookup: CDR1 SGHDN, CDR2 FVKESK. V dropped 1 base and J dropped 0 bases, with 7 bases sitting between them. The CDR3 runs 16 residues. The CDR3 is CASSQARGSGANVLTF. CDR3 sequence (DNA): TGTGCCAGCAGCCAAGCTCGAGGCTCTGGGGCCAACGTCCTGACTTTC.

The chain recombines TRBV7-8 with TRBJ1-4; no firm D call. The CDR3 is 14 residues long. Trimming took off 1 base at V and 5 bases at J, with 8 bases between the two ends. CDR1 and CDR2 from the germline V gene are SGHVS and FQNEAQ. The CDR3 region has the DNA TGTGCCAGCAGCTTAGGGGCTAAGAATGAAAAACTGTTTTTT. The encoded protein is CASSLGAKNEKLFF.

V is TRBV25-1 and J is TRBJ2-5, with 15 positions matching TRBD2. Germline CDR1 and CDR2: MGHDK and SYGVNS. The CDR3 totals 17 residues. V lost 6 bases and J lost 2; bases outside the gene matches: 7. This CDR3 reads CASSHGTSGRLQETQYF. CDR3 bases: TGTGCCAGCAGCCACGGGACTAGCGGGAGGCTACAAGAGACCCAGTACTTC.

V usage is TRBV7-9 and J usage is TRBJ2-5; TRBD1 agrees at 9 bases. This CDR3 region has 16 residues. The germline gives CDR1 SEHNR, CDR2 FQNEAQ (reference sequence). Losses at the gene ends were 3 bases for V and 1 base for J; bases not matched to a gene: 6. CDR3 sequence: CASSLIPGQGQETQYF. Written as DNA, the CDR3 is TGTGCCAGCAGCTTGATCCCGGGACAGGGCCAAGAGACCCAGTACTTC.

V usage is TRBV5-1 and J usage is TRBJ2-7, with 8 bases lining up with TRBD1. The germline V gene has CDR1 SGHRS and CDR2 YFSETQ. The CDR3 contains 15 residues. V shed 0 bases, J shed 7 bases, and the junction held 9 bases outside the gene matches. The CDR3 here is CASSLAPRGHWEQYF. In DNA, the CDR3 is TGCGCCAGCAGCTTGGCCCCCAGGGGGCATTGGGAGCAGTACTTC.

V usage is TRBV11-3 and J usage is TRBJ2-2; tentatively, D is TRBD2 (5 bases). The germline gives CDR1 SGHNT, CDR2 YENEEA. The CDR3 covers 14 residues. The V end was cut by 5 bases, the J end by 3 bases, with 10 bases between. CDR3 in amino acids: CASSLSGDTGELFF. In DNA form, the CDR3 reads TGTGCCAGCAGCCTGAGCGGAGACACCGGGGAGCTGTTTTTT.

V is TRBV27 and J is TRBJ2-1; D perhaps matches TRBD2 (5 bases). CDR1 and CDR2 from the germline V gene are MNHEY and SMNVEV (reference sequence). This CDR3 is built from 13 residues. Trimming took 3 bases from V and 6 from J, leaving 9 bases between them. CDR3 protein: CASSFGGGNEQFF. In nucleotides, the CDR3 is TGTGCCAGCAGTTTTGGAGGTGGCAATGAGCAGTTCTTC.